This T cell receptor (beta chain) stems from a study of blood T cell repertoires in COVID-19. Turning to the study itself: Acute-phase and convalescent COVID-19 samples originated in the United States, Italy and Spain. The analysed material was cDNA or gDNA that came from T cells, B-cell-depleted T cells, or PBMCs.

Generated by immunoSEQ multiplex PCR, the TCRdb table keeps only in-frame clones and is missing some. The sample carries 100,000 to 130,000 clones, more than 70% recorded once. Germline V gene lookup returns CDR1 MNHEY and CDR2 SMNVEV (reference sequence). V lost 10 bases and J lost 1, with 11 bases in between. This CDR3 is built from 13 residues. The specimen sequenced was peripheral blood. The TCR originated in a man aged 50-60 years with active or convalescent COVID-19. The chain has TRBV27 and TRBJ2-1; no firm D call. This chain's CDR3 is CATSRLSYNEQFF. The CDR3 DNA reads TGTGCCACTTCCAGGCTTTCCTACAATGAGCAGTTCTTC.